The 16 T cell receptor beta chains listed next were all sequenced from one sample in a study of persistence of HIV-infected CD4 T cells. This was the immunoSEQ version 4 assay in survey mode. Method: immunoSEQ multiplex PCR; TCRdb's copy keeps in-frame clones and lacks some. The data show more than 30,000 clones, around 90% seen once. Anti-CD3/anti-CD28 beads served as a nonspecific positive control stimulus. CD4+ T cells upregulating both CD40 ligand and CD69 were sorted as responding cells. Their specific antigens are unknown. The sample consisted of CD4+ T cells sorted from PBMCs after roughly 20-hour stimulation, taken from a patient who received antiretroviral therapy. These receptors were collected from an adult man with HIV who was CMV-seropositive.

The chain couples TRBV27 to TRBJ1-1; D is unresolved. Trimming took 5 bases from V and 5 from J, leaving 12 bases between them. The CDR3 length is 13 residues. Looked up from germline, CDR1 is MNHEY and CDR2 is SMNVEV (reference sequence). In nucleotides, the CDR3 is TGTGCCAGCAGTGTCACGGTCTCGACTGAAGCTTTCTTT. Its translation is CASSVTVSTEAFF.

The chain recombines TRBV14 with TRBJ1-6; 7 bases fit TRBD1. CDR3 length: 16 residues. Germline V gives CDR1 SGHDN, CDR2 FVKESK. V was pared by 1 base and J by 9 bases, with 9 bases of the junction left unmatched. CDR3 coding DNA: TGTGCCAGCAGCCAAGCCTGGGCAGGGGGTAGTTCACCCCTCCACTTT. Amino acids: CASSQAWAGGSSPLHF.

This sequence joins TRBV7-2 and TRBJ1-2; 7 nucleotides line up with TRBD1. V lost 3 bases to trimming and J lost 4 bases; unmatched junction nucleotides: 2. This CDR3 contains 13 residues. The germline V gene has CDR1 SGHTA and CDR2 FQGNSA. CDR3 in amino acids: CASSFPGGYGYTF. As DNA, the CDR3 is TGTGCCAGCAGCTTTCCAGGGGGCTATGGCTACACCTTC.

The chain is built from TRBV28 and TRBJ1-2; a weak D match, TRBD1 (5 bases). Trimming left V 4 bases short and J 0 bases short, with 12 bases between. The CDR3 contains 15 residues. The V gene's germline CDR1 is MDHEN and CDR2 SYDVKM. CDR3 DNA sequence: TGTGCCAGCAGTTCCCCTCGGGGGACTAACTATGGCTACACCTTC. Protein product: CASSSPRGTNYGYTF.

The V gene is TRBV29-1, the J gene TRBJ2-3; the match to TRBD1 covers 7 bases. This CDR3 comprises 14 residues. The V gene end was trimmed by 7 bases and the J gene end by 0 bases; junction bases not matched to a gene: 7. Germline V gives CDR1 SQVTM, CDR2 ANQGSEA. The CDR3 here is CSAFGQASTDTQYF. DNA for the CDR3: TGCAGCGCCTTTGGACAGGCGAGCACAGATACGCAGTATTTT.

V usage is TRBV5-1 and J usage is TRBJ2-7; unclear D gene. V lost 0 bases to trimming and J lost 1 base, with 11 bases between them. Per the germline V gene, CDR1 is SGHRS and CDR2 is YFSETQ. CDR3 length: 15 residues. The CDR3 DNA reads TGCGCCAGCAGCTTGGGAGGAACGGGTTCCTACGAGCAGTACTTC. Its protein is CASSLGGTGSYEQYF.

This clone appeared a few times. The V and J genes are TRBV18 and TRBJ1-5; D gene ambiguous. The CDR3 sequence is 13 residues long. The V end was cut by 2 bases, the J end by 7 bases, with 9 bases between. CDR1 is KGHSH and CDR2 is LQKENI in the germline V gene. CDR3 in DNA: TGTGCCAGCTCACCAGGGTCAAAACAGCCCCAGCATTTT. It encodes CASSPGSKQPQHF. The variable domain in full, completed from reference TRBV18 and TRBJ1-5, reads NAGVMQNPRHLVRRRGQEARLRCSPMKGHSHVYWYRQLPEEGLKFMVYLQKENIIDESGMPKERFSAEFPKEGPSILRIQQVVRGDSAAYFCASSPGSKQPQHFGDGTRLSIL.

J is TRBJ1-3 and V is TRBV7-6, with 7 bases fitting TRBD1. Germline assignment: CDR1 SGHVS and CDR2 FNYEAQ. The CDR3 extends over 13 amino acids. Trimming removed 5 bases from V and 8 bases from J; junction bases left unmatched: 6. The CDR3 nucleotides are TGTGCCAGCAGCCAGGGGGGGATTCACACCATATATTTT. Translated: CASSQGGIHTIYF.

This chain connects TRBV5-1 to TRBJ2-7, with D possibly TRBD2 on 5 matching bases. Germline CDR1 SGHRS, CDR2 YFSETQ. V lost 4 bases and J 5 bases, leaving 16 bases between the germline ends. This CDR3 is 14 amino acids long. The chain's CDR3 is CASSDIVASHEQYF. In nucleotides, the CDR3 is TGCGCCAGCAGCGATATCGTAGCGTCCCACGAGCAGTACTTC.

This chain uses TRBV19 with TRBJ1-3, with D hard to call. The CDR3 is 15 amino acids. V was pared by 5 bases and J by 0 bases, with 11 bases between. Germline CDR1 is LNHDA and CDR2 is SQIVND (reference sequence). The CDR3: CASSVDVSSGNTIYF. In DNA, the CDR3 is TGTGCCAGTAGTGTGGACGTGAGCTCTGGAAACACCATATATTTT.

CDR3 nucleotide sequence: TGTGCCAGCAGTCGGGGGGCCACCTCCTACGAGCAGTACTTC. Translated, it gives CASSRGATSYEQYF. The chain carries TRBV6-5 and TRBJ2-7; perhaps TRBD2 as D (7 bases). This CDR3 is built from 14 residues. Trimming removed 5 bases from V and 0 bases from J, with 11 bases in between. Germline V lookup: CDR1 MNHEY, CDR2 SVGAGI.

Details on this clone: The identical CDR3 is also encoded by other nucleotide sequences in the sample. This chain links TRBV10-3 with TRBJ1-1; TRBD1 is a possible D gene (5 bases). Germline CDR1 reads ENHRY; CDR2 reads SYGVKD. The CDR3 length is 13 residues. V was cut by 3 bases and J by 1 base, with 6 bases left in between. The CDR3 nucleotides read TGTGCCATCAGTGAACAGGAGAACACTGAAGCTTTCTTT. Its translation: CAISEQENTEAFF.

In its sample, this clone was seen once. The rearrangement joins TRBV5-4 to TRBJ1-4; D is undetermined. The CDR3 totals 13 residues. Trimming took off 3 bases at V and 4 bases at J, with 7 bases between the two ends. Per the germline V gene, CDR1 is SGHNT and CDR2 is YYREEE (reference sequence). CDR3 coding DNA: TGTGCCAGCAGCTCCGCACTTAATGAAAAACTGTTTTTT. It yields the protein CASSSALNEKLFF.

The rearrangement links TRBV7-9 to TRBJ2-2; D not resolved. Germline-derived CDR1 and CDR2 are SEHNR and FQNEAQ (reference sequence). This CDR3 is built from 14 residues. Trimming stripped 5 bases from V and 1 base from J, with 8 bases between. The CDR3 DNA reads TGTGCCAGCAGCGCCTACATGAACACCGGGGAGCTGTTTTTT. It encodes CASSAYMNTGELFF.

V is TRBV18 and J is TRBJ1-6; D possibly corresponds to TRBD1 (5 bases). Germline CDR1 is KGHSH and CDR2 is LQKENI. Trimming took off 4 bases at V and 4 bases at J, with 14 bases between the two ends. CDR3 length: 16 amino acids. This CDR3 reads CASSLGTETYNSPLHF. In nucleotides, the CDR3 is TGTGCCAGCTCACTCGGGACGGAGACGTATAATTCACCCCTCCACTTT.

This chain uses TRBV10-2 with TRBJ1-3; the D is unclear. The CDR3 runs 17 residues. Germline V gene sequence: CDR1 WSHSY, CDR2 SAAADI. V lost 0 bases and J lost 0, with 12 bases in between. The CDR3 coding sequence is TGCGCCAGCAGTGAGTCGACTTACAGCCTCTCTGGAAACACCATATATTTT. Residues: CASSESTYSLSGNTIYF.